The clone carrying this TCR beta chain has more than one count but fewer than ten. Its antigen is not known. Primers used in a second PCR of about 7 to 12 cycles were a sample-barcoded 5' primer and a J-beta primer mix. Each cDNA molecule, via a template-switch adaptor with 12 random nucleotides, was tagged. TCRdb recomputed calls from the 5' RACE reads with MiXCR, one row per CDR3 protein. The sample shows roughly 1,800,000 distinct CDR3 sequences, less than 50% of them seen only once. The source of the sample is a study of blood T cells in healthy people across ages. Study-wide results and limits: While age rose, TCR beta diversity per million T cells dropped in a roughly linear way.

Each sample yielded at least 6 million isolated PBMCs. CDR1 and CDR2 from the germline V gene are LGHDT and YNNKEL (reference sequence). The CDR3 is made up of 15 amino acids. V was clipped by 3 bases and J by 4 bases; unmatched bases: 6. The sequenced sample was blood. This chain links TRBV3-1 with TRBJ1-5, with 7 bases matching TRBD1. The source is a woman aged 40 to 55 in good health. CDR3 sequence (DNA): TGTGCCAGCAGCCAGGGACAGATTATAAATCAGCCCCAGCATTTT. Encoded protein: CASSQGQIINQPQHF.